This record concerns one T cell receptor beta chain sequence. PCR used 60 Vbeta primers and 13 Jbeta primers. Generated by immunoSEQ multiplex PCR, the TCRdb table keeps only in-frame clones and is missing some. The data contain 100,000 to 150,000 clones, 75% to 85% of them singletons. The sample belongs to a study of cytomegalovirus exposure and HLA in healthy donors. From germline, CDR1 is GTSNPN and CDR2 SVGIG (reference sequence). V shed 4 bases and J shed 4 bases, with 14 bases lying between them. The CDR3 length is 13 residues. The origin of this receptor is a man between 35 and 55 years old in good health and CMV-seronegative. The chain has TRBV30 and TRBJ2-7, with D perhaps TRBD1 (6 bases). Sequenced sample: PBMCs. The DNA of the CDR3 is TGTGCCTGGAATTACGGGACACAATACGAGCAGTACTTC. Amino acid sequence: CAWNYGTQYEQYF.